This TCR beta chain was obtained from a study of blood T cell repertoires in COVID-19. The protocol was immunoSEQ multiplex PCR, while the TCRdb copy is restricted to in-frame clones and leaves out a portion. The sample lists 200,000 to 300,000 clones, 65% to 90% seen once, with 9.1% in the top ten. Specimen: PBMCs or T cells enriched from blood (not recorded which). This TCR was recovered from a woman aged 50 to 60 with acute COVID-19.

CDR3 in DNA: TGTGCCAGCAGTGATGGGCTAGCCTACCCTGGCCAGTACTTC. Translating it yields CASSDGLAYPGQYF. This chain links TRBV2 with TRBJ2-5; weak D call: TRBD2 (5 bases). The CDR3 length is 14 residues. Trimming took off 3 bases at V and 10 bases at J, with 18 bases between the two ends. CDR1 is SNHLY and CDR2 is FYNNEI in the germline V gene.